This T cell receptor beta chain was documented in a study of early T cells in non-severe SARS-CoV-2 infection. Study-level background: The input, bulk RNA from unsorted whole blood, was sequenced, and chains were unpaired. Overall study findings and caveats: VDJdb-based matching was biased toward anti-spike CD8 responses and missed private and CD4 specificities.

Separate cDNA molecules each had unique molecular identifiers attached to them. TCRdb independently ran MiXCR on the 5' RACE reads; one entry per CDR3 protein. The repertoire holds over 85,000 distinct CDR3 sequences, with approximately 15% as singletons. This clonotype was seen a few times. Its specificity is not known. V lost 8 bases and J lost 7, with 14 bases in between. Germline V gives CDR1 SQVTM, CDR2 ANQGSEA. The CDR3 has 11 residues. Sequencing was performed on whole blood. The TCR originated in an adult who was a healthcare worker with PCR-confirmed SARS-CoV-2 infection or an uninfected control (not recorded which). V is TRBV29-1 and J is TRBJ1-2; D call uncertain. The CDR3 protein is CSSNGPSGYTF. The CDR3 nucleotides are TGCAGCTCAAATGGGCCAAGTGGCTACACCTTC.